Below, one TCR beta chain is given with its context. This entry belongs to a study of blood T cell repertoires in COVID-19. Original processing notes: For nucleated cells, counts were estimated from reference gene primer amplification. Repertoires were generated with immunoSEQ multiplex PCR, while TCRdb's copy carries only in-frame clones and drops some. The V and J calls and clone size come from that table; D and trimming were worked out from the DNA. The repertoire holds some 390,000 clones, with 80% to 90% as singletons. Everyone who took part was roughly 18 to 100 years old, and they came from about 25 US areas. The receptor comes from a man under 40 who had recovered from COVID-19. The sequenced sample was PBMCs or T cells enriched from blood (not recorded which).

CDR3 sequence reads: CASSTGADTGELFF. CDR3 sequence (DNA): TGCGCCAGTTCGACAGGGGCCGACACCGGGGAGCTGTTTTTT. The chain employs TRBV5-1 and TRBJ2-2, with 8 positions matching TRBD1. Germline V CDR1 and CDR2: SGHRS, YFSETQ. V lost 8 bases and J lost 3; bases outside the gene matches: 6. This CDR3 region has 14 residues.